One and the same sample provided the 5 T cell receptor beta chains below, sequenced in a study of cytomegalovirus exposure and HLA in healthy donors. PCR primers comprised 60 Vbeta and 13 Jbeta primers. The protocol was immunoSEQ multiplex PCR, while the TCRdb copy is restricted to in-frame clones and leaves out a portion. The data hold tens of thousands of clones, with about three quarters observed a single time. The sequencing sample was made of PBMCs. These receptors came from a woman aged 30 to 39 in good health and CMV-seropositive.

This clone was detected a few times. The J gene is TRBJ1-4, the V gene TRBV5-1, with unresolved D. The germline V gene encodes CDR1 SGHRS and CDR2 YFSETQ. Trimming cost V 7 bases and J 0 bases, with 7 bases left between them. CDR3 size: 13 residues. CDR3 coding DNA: TGCGCCAGCGGGAGGGCAACTAATGAAAAACTGTTTTTT. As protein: CASGRATNEKLFF.

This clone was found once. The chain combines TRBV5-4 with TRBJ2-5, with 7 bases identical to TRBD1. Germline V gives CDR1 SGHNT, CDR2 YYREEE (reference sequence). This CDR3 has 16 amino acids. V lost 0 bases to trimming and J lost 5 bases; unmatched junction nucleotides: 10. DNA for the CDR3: TGTGCCAGCAGCTTGGCCTTAAAGGGGGCGGGTGAGACCCAGTACTTC. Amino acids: CASSLALKGAGETQYF.

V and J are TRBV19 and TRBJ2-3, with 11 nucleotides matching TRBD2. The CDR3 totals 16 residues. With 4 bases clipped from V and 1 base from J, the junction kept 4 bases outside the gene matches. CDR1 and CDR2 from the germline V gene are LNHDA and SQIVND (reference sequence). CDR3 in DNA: TGTGCCAGTAGTACCCTTAGCGGGAGGGGCACAGATACGCAGTATTTT. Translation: CASSTLSGRGTDTQYF.

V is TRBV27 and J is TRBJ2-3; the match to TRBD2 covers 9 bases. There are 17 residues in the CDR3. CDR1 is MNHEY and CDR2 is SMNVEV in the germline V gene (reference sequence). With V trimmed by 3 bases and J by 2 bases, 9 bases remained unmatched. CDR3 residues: CASSFGNSGSFTDTQYF. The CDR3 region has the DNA TGTGCCAGCAGTTTTGGAAATAGCGGGAGTTTCACAGATACGCAGTATTTT.

CDR3 coding DNA: TGTGCCAGCAGTAAGACTAGCTGGAGCTCCTACGAGCAGTACTTC. Translating it yields CASSKTSWSSYEQYF. The J gene is TRBJ2-5, the V gene TRBV25-1, with TRBD2 matching 7 bases. With the DNA end fitting TRBJ2-7 better, the J assignment may be wrong. Per germline, CDR1 MGHDK and CDR2 SYGVNS. The length of the CDR3 is 15 residues.